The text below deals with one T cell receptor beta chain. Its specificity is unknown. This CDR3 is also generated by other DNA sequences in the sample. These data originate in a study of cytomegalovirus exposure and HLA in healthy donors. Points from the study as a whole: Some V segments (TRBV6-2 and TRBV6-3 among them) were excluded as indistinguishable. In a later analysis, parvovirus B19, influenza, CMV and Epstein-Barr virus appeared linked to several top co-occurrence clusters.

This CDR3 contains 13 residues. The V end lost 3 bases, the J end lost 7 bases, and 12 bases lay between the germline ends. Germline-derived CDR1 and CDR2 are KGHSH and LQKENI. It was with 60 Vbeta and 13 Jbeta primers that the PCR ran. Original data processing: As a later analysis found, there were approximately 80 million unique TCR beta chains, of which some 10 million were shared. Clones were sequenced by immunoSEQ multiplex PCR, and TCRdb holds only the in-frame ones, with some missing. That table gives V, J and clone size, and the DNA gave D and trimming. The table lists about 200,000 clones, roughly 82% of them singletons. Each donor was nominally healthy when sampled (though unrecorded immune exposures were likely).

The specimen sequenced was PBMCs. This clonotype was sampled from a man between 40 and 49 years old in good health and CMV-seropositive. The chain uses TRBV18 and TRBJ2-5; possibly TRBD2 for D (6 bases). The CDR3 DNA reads TGTGCCAGCTCACCCGGGCTGGAGGGGACCCAGTACTTC. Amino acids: CASSPGLEGTQYF.